This T cell receptor beta chain was recovered during a study of blood T cells in healthy people across ages. Study summary: The template switching approach captured approximately one barcoded beta molecule for every two T cells.

A word on this clonotype: No antigen is known for it.

This CDR3 is built from 11 residues. With 0 bases removed from V and 15 bases from J, the gap between germline ends came to 10 bases. Germline V lookup: CDR1 SGHDT, CDR2 YYEEEE. A second PCR of roughly 7 to 11 cycles used a sample-barcoded 5' primer and a J-beta primer mix. Using its own MiXCR run on the 5' RACE reads, TCRdb lists one record per CDR3 protein. The sample yields more than 900,000 distinct CDR3 sequences, about 28% seen once. Study-level findings and limits: PBMC samples, being unsorted, prevented any conclusive comparison of naive and antigen-experienced cells. Per million T cells, TCR beta diversity dropped roughly linearly as age increased.

These sequences were also reported in another study, on T cells of mothers and their children.

The receptor comes from a woman aged 40 to 50 in good health. Material for sequencing was blood. V gene TRBV5-6 combines with J gene TRBJ2-1; a weak D match, TRBD1 (5 bases). The CDR3 spells CASSLGGLGFF. The CDR3 DNA is TGTGCCAGCAGCTTGGGGGGCCTAGGGTTCTTC.